Presented here are 30 T cell receptor beta chains from one specimen sequenced in a study of T cells in Graves' hyperthyroidism and ophthalmopathy. RNA transcripts were the template for amplifying TCR beta CDR3 regions. A set of HTBI primers served as the primers for a first-round RT-PCR of the TCR CDR3. Via MiXCR, TCRdb re-called the multiplex PCR reads, giving one row per CDR3 protein. The sample carries about 59,000 distinct CDR3 sequences, around 53% recorded once. Material: blood. Receptors were obtained from a woman aged 55-75 years with Graves' ophthalmopathy.

The rearrangement uses TRBV28 and TRBJ1-6, with 7 bases matching TRBD1. V lost 6 bases and J lost 5; bases outside the gene matches: 4. CDR3 length: 14 amino acids. Germline assignment: CDR1 MDHEN and CDR2 SYDVKM. DNA of the CDR3: TGTGCCAGCAGATCCGGGACAGATAATTCACCCCTCCACTTT. Its protein is CASRSGTDNSPLHF.

This clonotype was counted at least ten times. The V call is TRBV7-9, the J call TRBJ2-3; D remains unclear. Germline CDR1 and CDR2: SEHNR and FQNEAQ (reference sequence). Trimming left V 6 bases short and J 2 bases short, with 15 bases between. CDR3 length: 15 amino acids. The CDR3 protein is CASSTTAGLTDTQYF. The CDR3 DNA is TGTGCCAGCAGTACCACGGCAGGTCTCACAGATACGCAGTATTTT.

This rearrangement joins TRBV2 to TRBJ2-7, with TRBD1 identical over 9 bases. The CDR3 length is 12 residues. Per the germline V gene, CDR1 is SNHLY and CDR2 is FYNNEI. With V trimmed by 11 bases and J by 4 bases, 6 bases remained unmatched. The CDR3 DNA sequence: TGTGCCTCACAGGGGGCAAATTACGAGCAGTACTTC. Its protein product is CASQGANYEQYF.

The rearrangement links TRBV15 to TRBJ2-5; TRBD2 might be the D (5 bases). The CDR3 contains 11 residues. V lost 11 bases to trimming and J lost 2 bases, with 9 bases between them. Germline values: CDR1 LNHNV, CDR2 YYDKDF (reference sequence). CDR3 nucleotide sequence: TGTGCCGCCCGGGGACAAGAGACCCAGTACTTC. Residues: CAARGQETQYF.

This chain links TRBV19 with TRBJ1-1; D call uncertain. There are 12 residues in the CDR3. Germline loops: CDR1 LNHDA, CDR2 SQIVND (reference sequence). CDR3 residues: CVTETFNGEAFF. CDR3 nucleotide sequence: TGTGTCACAGAGACGTTTAACGGTGAAGCTTTCTTT.

The sample holds one count of this clonotype. The chain uses TRBV20-1 and TRBJ2-5; 14 nucleotides line up with TRBD2. After removal of 4 bases from V and 5 bases from J, the junction contained 6 bases not matched to a gene. This CDR3 contains 15 residues. Germline assignment: CDR1 DFQATT and CDR2 SNEGSKA (reference sequence). The CDR3 nucleotides are TGCAGTGCTAAGGGACTAGCGGGAGTAGCCGAGACCCAGTACTTC. Translation: CSAKGLAGVAETQYF.

Ten or more counts support this clonotype. This chain joins TRBV7-2 and TRBJ2-3, with 8 positions matching TRBD2. The CDR3 runs 15 residues. After removal of 0 bases from V and 3 bases from J, the junction contained 2 bases not matched to a gene. Germline V CDR1 and CDR2: SGHTA, FQGNSA. CDR3 protein: CASSLAERGTDTQYF. The CDR3 region has the DNA TGTGCCAGCAGCTTAGCTGAGCGGGGGACAGATACGCAGTATTTT.

This clonotype is a singleton in its sample. The chain is built from TRBV6-4 and TRBJ2-1, with 7 bases that match TRBD2. V was pared by 6 bases and J by 5 bases, with 4 bases of the junction left unmatched. Germline V gene sequence: CDR1 MRHNA, CDR2 SNTAGT. The CDR3 is made up of 13 amino acids. The CDR3 bases are TGTGCCAGCAGCCCGGCGGGGGACAATGAGCAGTTCTTC. This codes for CASSPAGDNEQFF.

This chain joins TRBV7-2 and TRBJ2-3, with 8 bases matching TRBD1. The CDR3 is made up of 15 amino acids. With V trimmed by 0 bases and J by 11 bases, 10 bases remained unmatched. The germline V gene has CDR1 SGHTA and CDR2 FQGNSA. CDR3 sequence: CTSSLAGQVSYEQYF. The CDR3 DNA sequence: TGTACCAGCAGCTTAGCGGGACAGGTCTCCTACGAGCAGTATTTT.

The chain has TRBV11-2 and TRBJ1-6; 10 bases fit TRBD1. CDR1 is SGHAT, CDR2 FQNNGV, per germline. The V gene end was trimmed by 5 bases and the J gene end by 7 bases; junction bases not matched to a gene: 8. The CDR3 extends over 16 amino acids. CDR3 nucleotides: TGTGCCAGCAGCGCGACAGGGGGCGCTGGGAATTCACCCCTCCACTTT. It encodes CASSATGGAGNSPLHF. Combining the CDR3 with reference TRBV11-2 and TRBJ1-6 gives the whole variable domain EAGVAQSPRYKIIEKRQSVAFWCNPISGHATLYWYQQILGQGPKLLIQFQNNGVVDDSQLPKDRFSAERLKGVDSTLKIQPAKLEDSAVYLCASSATGGAGNSPLHFGNGTRLTVT.

As for this clonotype: No conserved phenylalanine or tryptophan is present at the end of the CDR3, so a read error is the likely explanation. The chain couples TRBV9 to TRBJ2-2; 7 nucleotides agree with TRBD2. The CDR3 runs to 14 residues. Germline CDR1 SGDLS, CDR2 YYNGEE. J lost 7 bases, V lost 3 bases, and 6 bases had no gene match. CDR3 in amino acids: CASSAGRGGGELFL. CDR3 in DNA: TGTGCCAGCAGCGCGGGGAGGGGCGGCGGGGAGCTGTTTTTA.

This chain links TRBV9 with TRBJ1-2; 11 bases agree with TRBD1. V lost 3 bases and J lost 4; bases outside the gene matches: 5. The V gene's germline CDR1 is SGDLS and CDR2 YYNGEE. The CDR3 totals 15 residues. The CDR3 spells CASSARTGGGYGYTF. The CDR3 DNA reads TGTGCCAGCAGCGCCAGGACAGGGGGCGGCTATGGCTACACCTTC.

This clonotype was found a few times. This chain joins TRBV2 and TRBJ2-7; D is ambiguous. Germline V CDR1 and CDR2: SNHLY, FYNNEI. The CDR3 is 10 residues long. Trimming removed 8 bases from V and 3 bases from J, with 5 bases in between. The CDR3 nucleotides read TGTGCCAGCGCTAGCTACGAGCAGTACTTC. As protein: CASASYEQYF.

This clonotype appeared many times. V and J are TRBV5-5 and TRBJ2-1; TRBD2 is a possible D gene (6 bases). Germline assignment: CDR1 SGHKS and CDR2 YYEKEE (reference sequence). The CDR3 length is 17 residues. V lost 4 bases and J 2 bases, leaving 19 bases between the germline ends. The CDR3 here is CASSPGVGGRTYNEQFF. For the CDR3, the DNA is TGTGCCAGCAGCCCCGGCGTTGGAGGGAGGACCTACAATGAGCAGTTCTTC.

The V gene is TRBV25-1, the J gene TRBJ1-5; a possible D gene is TRBD1 (6 bases). Germline CDR1 MGHDK, CDR2 SYGVNS. This CDR3 contains 15 residues. The V and J ends lost 3 bases and 1 base respectively, with 10 bases between them. CDR3 sequence reads: CASSDRGGSNQPQHF. CDR3 nucleotide sequence: TGTGCCAGCAGTGACAGGGGTGGGAGCAATCAGCCCCAGCATTTT.

The chain has TRBV10-3 and TRBJ2-2; D might be TRBD2 (6 bases). Germline CDR1 and CDR2: ENHRY and SYGVKD. V gave up 6 bases and J gave up 6 bases, with 17 bases separating them. The length of the CDR3 is 15 residues. The CDR3 DNA sequence: TGTGCCATCAGCCCTCGGGAGTCCTCGTCCGGGGAGCTGTTTTTT. Translated: CAISPRESSSGELFF.

This clonotype was counted once. The rearrangement joins TRBV5-1 to TRBJ1-1; 12 nucleotides agree with TRBD1. Germline assignment: CDR1 SGHRS and CDR2 YFSETQ. This CDR3 contains 17 residues. The V and J ends lost 4 bases and 0 bases, in that order; junction bases with no gene match: 7. This chain's CDR3 is CASSPSGTGGMNTEAFF. The CDR3 coding sequence is TGCGCCAGCAGCCCGTCCGGGACAGGGGGCATGAACACTGAAGCTTTCTTT.

This chain connects TRBV7-6 to TRBJ1-2; D gene unclear. V gave up 1 base and J gave up 4 bases, with 10 bases separating them. Per germline, CDR1 SGHVS and CDR2 FNYEAQ. This CDR3 region has 14 residues. CDR3 sequence (DNA): TGTGCCAGCAGCTTAGGTACTAGCTCCTATGGCTACACCTTC. This encodes CASSLGTSSYGYTF.

Note on this clonotype: A read error may explain this, as a much larger clone is one base away. The genes are TRBV27 and TRBJ2-2; TRBD2 matches 12 bases. Per germline, CDR1 MNHEY and CDR2 SMNVEV (reference sequence). CDR3 length: 16 amino acids. J gave up 7 bases and V 4 bases, and 7 bases lay outside the gene matches. Written as DNA, the CDR3 is TGTGCCAGCAGTTCTCAAACTAGCGGGGGGATCGGGGAGCTGTTTTTT. This translates into CASSSQTSGGIGELFF.

V gene TRBV4-1 combines with J gene TRBJ2-3, with 10 bases fitting TRBD2. Germline V lookup: CDR1 MGHRA, CDR2 YSYEKL. This CDR3 region has 15 residues. The junction had 6 bases not matched to a gene; V was cut back by 8 bases and J by 1 base. The CDR3 sequence: CASRKTSGGTDTQYF. CDR3 DNA sequence: TGCGCCAGCCGAAAAACTAGCGGGGGCACAGATACGCAGTATTTT.

This clonotype has ten or more counts. V and J are TRBV5-8 and TRBJ1-3; D unclear. Germline CDR1 and CDR2: SGHTS and YDEGEE. This CDR3 has 15 residues. Trimming stripped 0 bases from V and 2 bases from J, with 9 bases between. This chain's CDR3 is CASSLDKTPGNTIYF. The CDR3 DNA is TGTGCCAGCAGCTTGGACAAAACGCCTGGAAACACCATATATTTT.

The chain has TRBV29-1 and TRBJ2-3; 14 nucleotides match TRBD2. Germline-derived CDR1 and CDR2 are SQVTM and ANQGSEA. CDR3 length: 16 amino acids. Losses at the gene ends were 5 bases for V and 1 base for J; bases not matched to a gene: 5. The CDR3 region is CSVPTSGREGTDTQYF. The CDR3 nucleotides read TGCAGCGTTCCGACTAGCGGGAGGGAAGGCACAGATACGCAGTATTTT.

This clonotype was seen repeatedly, ten times or more. V gene TRBV6-5 combines with J gene TRBJ2-1, with TRBD2 matching over 10 bases. The V gene end was trimmed by 5 bases and the J gene end by 3 bases; junction bases not matched to a gene: 10. The CDR3 extends over 17 amino acids. From germline, CDR1 is MNHEY and CDR2 SVGAGI. CDR3 DNA: TGTGCCAGCAGTCACGGAATACTAGCGGGGCGCTACAATGAGCAGTTCTTC. This translates into CASSHGILAGRYNEQFF.

This sequence joins TRBV6-4 and TRBJ1-2; 9 bases map to TRBD1. CDR1 is MRHNA, CDR2 SNTAGT, per germline. Trimming took 0 bases from V and 7 from J; bases not matched to a gene: 6. The CDR3 extends over 15 amino acids. The CDR3 loop reads CASSDSGTGISGYTF. For the CDR3, the DNA is TGTGCCAGCAGTGACTCCGGGACAGGGATTAGTGGCTACACCTTC.

This clonotype was counted ten times or more. V gene TRBV5-1 combines with J gene TRBJ2-7, with 7 bases aligning to TRBD1. The CDR3 has 14 amino acids. Germline V gives CDR1 SGHRS, CDR2 YFSETQ. After removal of 2 bases from V and 7 bases from J, the junction contained 9 bases not matched to a gene. The CDR3 protein is CASSFRQGVGEQYF. The CDR3 DNA sequence: TGCGCCAGCAGCTTTCGGCAGGGGGTGGGGGAGCAGTACTTC.

This clonotype was seen ten or more times. The V and J genes are TRBV7-2 and TRBJ2-3; the match to TRBD1 covers 7 bases. Looked up from germline, CDR1 is SGHTA and CDR2 is FQGNSA. This CDR3 is 14 amino acids long. The trim removed 5 bases at V and 4 bases at J, leaving 6 bases unmatched. CDR3 nucleotides: TGTGCCAGCAGCCCGTCGACAGGGCCAGATACGCAGTATTTT. Its protein product is CASSPSTGPDTQYF.

In this sample, this clonotype turned up many times. V is TRBV7-9 and J is TRBJ1-1; no clear D. Germline V gene lookup returns CDR1 SEHNR and CDR2 FQNEAQ (reference sequence). The length of the CDR3 is 16 residues. V was clipped by 2 bases and J by 0 bases, with 13 bases between them. The CDR3 DNA is TGTGCCAGCAGCTTATCGGGCCGAGTTATGAACACTGAAGCTTTCTTT. Translation gives CASSLSGRVMNTEAFF.

This clonotype was recorded at least ten times. The chain has TRBV12-3 or TRBV12-4 and TRBJ1-2; D not certain. The CDR3 runs 13 residues. With 3 bases removed from V and 5 bases from J, the gap between germline ends came to 10 bases. CDR3 DNA: TGTGCCAGCAGTTTGAGGCGGGATTATGGCTACACCTTC. This translates into CASSLRRDYGYTF.

The chain links TRBV29-1 to TRBJ2-3; the D gene is possibly TRBD2 (7 bases). The ends were cut back, 8 bases at V and 5 bases at J, with 26 bases in the middle. The germline V gene encodes CDR1 SQVTM and CDR2 ANQGSEA. This CDR3 is built from 16 residues. CDR3 sequence reads: CSSTPRMRGLGDTQYF. The CDR3 region has the DNA TGCAGCTCTACCCCACGGATGCGGGGGCTTGGAGATACGCAGTATTTT.

This clonotype was detected ten times or more. The chain joins TRBV7-6 to TRBJ2-2; D is undetermined. The germline V and J ends were trimmed by 5 bases and 6 bases, with 10 bases remaining between them. There are 13 residues in the CDR3. Germline values: CDR1 SGHVS, CDR2 FNYEAQ. The CDR3: CASSPGAAGELFF. The CDR3, as DNA: TGTGCCAGCAGCCCAGGCGCGGCCGGGGAGCTGTTTTTT.